The subject of this entry is one T cell receptor beta chain. Measured with immunoSEQ multiplex PCR; TCRdb has only the in-frame clones, and not every one. The table records 75,000 to 100,000 clones, about 45% of them present only once. The V gene lost 1 base and the J gene lost 8 bases, with 8 bases spanning the gap. The CDR3 spans 12 residues. Looked up from germline, CDR1 is SEHNR and CDR2 is FQNEAQ (reference sequence). This sample stems from a study of shared clonotypes between healthy human individuals. Material for sequencing was PBMCs. The clonotype comes from a woman in her 40s in good health. Some clones in this sample may be carry-over from other donors' samples. The chain links TRBV7-9 to TRBJ1-1; D not resolved. The CDR3 reads CASSLVDGEAFF. The CDR3 DNA reads as TGTGCCAGCAGCTTAGTGGATGGGGAAGCTTTCTTT.